This T cell receptor beta chain was identified in a study of regulatory T cells in long-lasting Graves disease. Findings and limits, study-wide: Persistent disease showed a preference for TRBV28, TRBJ1-2 and TRBJ2-5. The TCR repertoire of persistent Graves' patients was less diverse than that of newly diagnosed ones.

TCR beta libraries were built with iRepertoire HTBI primers and Arm-PCR of CDR3 regions. In the original workflow: Analysis of the samples identified 50 to 75 TRBV and roughly 13 TRBJ segments. TCRdb re-called the multiplex PCR reads through MiXCR, storing one row per CDR3 protein. The V and J calls come from TCRdb's annotation, not from the publication. Among under 300,000 distinct CDR3 sequences listed, approximately 16% were seen once. Comments on this clonotype: The antigen is not known. This is likely an artifact of a read error, given a far larger clone one base away.

Time point defined: newly diagnosed GD, antithyroid drugs for less than 3 months. RNA from PBMCs was the source of the TCR library. The CDR3 sequence is 13 residues long. The V and J ends lost 2 bases and 13 bases respectively, with 15 bases between them. The germline V gene has CDR1 LNHNV and CDR2 YYDKDF (reference sequence). The sequence was collected from a female donor with Graves disease. The rearrangement links TRBV15 to TRBJ2-1, with D uncertain. This sample comprised peripheral blood mononuclear cells (PBMCs), obtained at new diagnosis, from a patient treated with antithyroid drugs. The CDR3 sequence: CATSRPQQETQFF. In nucleotides, the CDR3 is TGTGCCACCAGCAGACCCCAGCAAGAGACCCAGTTCTTC. Combining the CDR3 with reference TRBV15 and TRBJ2-1 gives the whole variable domain DAMVIQNPRYQVTQFGKPVTLSCSQTLNHNVMYWYQQKSSQAPKLLFHYYDKDFNNEADTPDNFQSRRPNTSFCFLDIRSPGLGDTAMYLCATSRPQQETQFFGPGTRLTVL.